The source of this T cell receptor (beta chain) is a study of CD8+CD57+ T cells in acquired aplastic anemia. Individuals selected for sequencing had exhibited CD8+CD57+ cell expansion on flow cytometry. Patients, without exception, had severe acquired aplastic anemia. Using genomic DNA as the template, TCR beta VDJ and CDR3 profiling was carried out. TCRdb reprocessed the reads via MiXCR and lists one record per CDR3 protein. The table records about 180,000 distinct CDR3 sequences, around 63% of them present only once. Germline trimming cut 2 bases from V and 3 bases from J; bases unmatched to any gene: 1. The CDR3 sequence is 14 residues long. From germline, CDR1 is SGDLS and CDR2 YYNGEE.

This chain connects TRBV9 to TRBJ2-2, with 7 bases identical to TRBD2. The sequenced sample was sorted CD4+, CD8+, or CD8+CD57+ T cells (not recorded which) from PBMCs. The sequence came from a human donor with aplastic anemia. The CDR3 region has the DNA TGTGCCAGCAGCGTGGGGAGGGACACCGGGGAGCTGTTTTTT. It specifies CASSVGRDTGELFF.